The 15 T cell receptor beta chains reported below all come from one sample, sequenced in a study of blood T cell repertoires in COVID-19. Sequencing was performed with immunoSEQ multiplex PCR; in TCRdb, only in-frame clones are kept and a portion is missing. The data show some 100,000 clones, 80% to 95% seen once. Sequenced material: peripheral blood. The receptors were sampled from a man aged 70-80 years with acute or convalescent COVID-19.

The V call is TRBV2, the J call TRBJ2-2, with TRBD2 identical over 12 bases. After removal of 3 bases from V and 1 base from J, the junction contained 0 bases not matched to a gene. The CDR3 has 16 amino acids. From germline, CDR1 is SNHLY and CDR2 FYNNEI. CDR3 nucleotides: TGTGCCAGCAGTGAGGGACTAGCGGGGAACACCGGGGAGCTGTTTTTT. The encoded protein is CASSEGLAGNTGELFF.

The gene calls are TRBV2 and TRBJ2-5; the match to TRBD2 covers 8 bases. With V trimmed by 6 bases and J by 5 bases, 11 bases remained unmatched. This CDR3 is built from 15 residues. Germline CDR1 and CDR2: SNHLY and FYNNEI. CDR3 coding DNA: TGTGCCAGCAGGTATAGCGGGGACCCCGGCGAGACCCAGTACTTC. This encodes CASRYSGDPGETQYF.

The chain couples TRBV6-5 to TRBJ2-4, with 8 bases that match TRBD1. After removal of 5 bases from V and 15 bases from J, the junction contained 15 bases not matched to a gene. This CDR3 comprises 14 residues. The germline V gene has CDR1 MNHEY and CDR2 SVGAGI. The CDR3 DNA is TGTGCCAGCAGTCGCGAAGGACAGGGCAGGGGGGTGTACTTC. Residues: CASSREGQGRGVYF.

The J gene is TRBJ1-5, the V gene TRBV28; a weak D match, TRBD1 (5 bases). Looked up from germline, CDR1 is MDHEN and CDR2 is SYDVKM. There are 14 residues in the CDR3. Trimming removed 6 bases from V and 3 bases from J, with 12 bases in between. DNA for the CDR3: TGTGCCAGCAGGGTTACAGGATTCAATCAGCCCCAGCATTTT. Translating it yields CASRVTGFNQPQHF.

This rearrangement joins TRBV4-3 to TRBJ1-1; possible D gene TRBD1, 5 bases. Trimming took off 3 bases at V and 1 base at J, with 9 bases between the two ends. This CDR3 has 14 residues. In germline, CDR1 is LGHNA, CDR2 YSLEER. The chain's CDR3 is CASSHITGNTEAFF. The DNA of the CDR3 is TGCGCCAGCAGCCACATAACAGGGAACACTGAAGCTTTCTTT.

The chain uses TRBV24-1 and TRBJ2-6; 8 bases are a match to TRBD1. The CDR3 spans 19 residues. V lost 7 bases and J lost 1; bases outside the gene matches: 14. The V gene's germline CDR1 is KGHDR and CDR2 SFDVKD. The DNA for the CDR3 is TGTGCCACCAGCCTTGGGGGAGGACAGGGACGGTCTGGGGCCAACGTCCTGACTTTC. It is translated as CATSLGGGQGRSGANVLTF.

This chain joins TRBV7-8 and TRBJ2-2, with a tentative D call TRBD2 (6 bases). Germline V CDR1 and CDR2: SGHVS, FQNEAQ. V was clipped by 5 bases and J by 0 bases, with 13 bases between them. This CDR3 region has 16 residues. The CDR3 DNA reads as TGTGCCAGCAGCACGATAGCGGCCGCGAACACCGGGGAGCTGTTTTTT. It yields the protein CASSTIAAANTGELFF.

The chain couples TRBV12-3 or TRBV12-4 to TRBJ2-3; D call uncertain. The CDR3 runs 12 residues. V was cut by 5 bases and J by 2 bases, with 5 bases left in between. CDR3 nucleotides: TGTGCCAGCAGTCCCATCACAGATACGCAGTATTTT. Protein product: CASSPITDTQYF.

CDR3 DNA sequence: TGTGCCACGACTAGCGGGGGGATCAATGAGCAGTTCTTC. This gives the protein CATTSGGINEQFF. The chain uses TRBV13 and TRBJ2-1; 13 bases are shared with TRBD2. Trimming cost V 10 bases and J 6 bases; bases outside gene matches: 3. Germline CDR1 is PRHDT and CDR2 is FYEKMQ (reference sequence). CDR3 length: 13 amino acids.

V is TRBV7-3 and J is TRBJ2-1; possible D gene TRBD2, 5 bases. The CDR3 sequence is 14 residues long. Trimming removed 8 bases at V and 0 bases at J, with 11 bases between. Germline CDR1 reads SGHTA; CDR2 reads FQGTGA. The CDR3 region is CASRRESSYNEQFF. The CDR3 DNA reads TGTGCCAGCCGTCGGGAAAGCTCCTACAATGAGCAGTTCTTC.

The chain links TRBV19 to TRBJ2-5; 10 bases match TRBD1. The CDR3 length is 14 residues. Germline-derived CDR1 and CDR2 are LNHDA and SQIVND (reference sequence). Trimming at V came to 3 bases and at J to 5 bases, leaving 3 bases not matched to a gene. In nucleotides, the CDR3 is TGTGCCAGTAGTATGGGACAGGGGTGGGAGACCCAGTACTTC. Translating it yields CASSMGQGWETQYF.

This chain uses TRBV4-1 with TRBJ2-1, with D perhaps TRBD2 (5 bases). Trimming left V 2 bases short and J 1 base short, with 6 bases between. The CDR3 extends over 14 amino acids. Germline V lookup: CDR1 MGHRA, CDR2 YSYEKL. The CDR3 region has the DNA TGCGCCAGCAGCCAACGGGGATCCTACAATGAGCAGTTCTTC. It translates to CASSQRGSYNEQFF.

This rearrangement joins TRBV28 to TRBJ1-2; D gene uncertain. Trimming pared 8 bases from V and 1 base from J, leaving 8 bases between. Germline CDR1 reads MDHEN; CDR2 reads SYDVKM. CDR3 length: 12 residues. The CDR3: CASAPGNYGYTF. The CDR3 region has the DNA TGTGCCAGCGCCCCGGGTAACTATGGCTACACCTTC.

The CDR3 region is CASSSGATGELFF. The CDR3 DNA reads TGTGCCAGCAGTAGCGGGGCCACCGGGGAGCTGTTTTTT. The chain is built from TRBV6-6 and TRBJ2-2; 7 nucleotides match TRBD2. The CDR3 has 13 amino acids. CDR1 and CDR2 (germline): MNHNY, SVGAGI (reference sequence). V dropped 5 bases and J dropped 4; count of bases not matched to a gene: 1.

V and J are TRBV5-4 and TRBJ1-2; D is ambiguous. Germline V gene sequence: CDR1 SGHNT, CDR2 YYREEE (reference sequence). Trimming took off 1 base at V and 1 base at J, with 11 bases between the two ends. CDR3 length: 15 amino acids. CDR3 in amino acids: CASSLTGAHNYGYTF. In DNA form, the CDR3 reads TGTGCCAGCAGCTTGACGGGAGCCCATAACTATGGCTACACCTTC. Full variable domain (outside the CDR3, taken from reference TRBV5-4 and TRBJ1-2): ETGVTQSPTHLIKTRGQQVTLRCSSQSGHNTVSWYQQALGQGPQFIFQYYREEENGRGNFPPRFSGLQFPNYSSELNVNALELDDSALYLCASSLTGAHNYGYTFGSGTRLTVV.